Presented here are 13 T cell receptor beta chains from one specimen sequenced in a study of Graves' ophthalmopathy and Graves' hyperthyroidism. For repertoire sequencing, the TCR beta CDR3 regions were amplified from RNA transcripts. Second-round multiplex PCR came after first-round RT-PCR with HTBI primers. Via MiXCR, TCRdb re-called the multiplex PCR reads, giving one row per CDR3 protein. The sample gives roughly 500,000 distinct CDR3 sequences, 13% to 15% of which show up once; 8% to 10% is in the top ten. The source material was blood. All receptors come from a woman aged 30 to 39 with Graves' ophthalmopathy.

The rearrangement links TRBV20-1 to TRBJ1-1, with D unresolved. The ends were cut back, 1 base at V and 1 base at J, with 10 bases in the middle. Germline CDR1 is DFQATT and CDR2 is SNEGSKA (reference sequence). The CDR3 totals 14 residues. Here the CDR3 reads CSARVPTTNTEAFF. The DNA of the CDR3 is TGCAGTGCTAGAGTTCCCACTACGAACACTGAAGCTTTCTTT.

This clonotype showed up many times. This chain links TRBV12-3 or TRBV12-4 with TRBJ1-1; a possible D gene is TRBD1 (6 bases). Trimming took off 6 bases at V and 0 bases at J, with 23 bases between the two ends. CDR3 length: 18 residues. The CDR3 region has the DNA TGTGCCAGCAGCCCTTTAAATACAGGGAATGTGATGAACACTGAAGCTTTCTTT. This encodes CASSPLNTGNVMNTEAFF.

Many counts were recorded for this clonotype. Written as DNA, the CDR3 is TGTGCCAGCAGCCCTACTCGACAGGGGTTTAATATCGGGAACACTGAAGCTTTCTTT. This translates into CASSPTRQGFNIGNTEAFF. The genes are TRBV6-2 or TRBV6-3 and TRBJ1-1; 8 bases map to TRBD1. CDR3 size: 19 residues. Germline CDR1 reads MNHEY; CDR2 reads SVGEGT. V lost 6 bases, J lost 1 base, and 19 bases stayed unmatched.

The table lists this clonotype with many counts. V gene TRBV12-5 combines with J gene TRBJ2-7; unclear D gene. The germline V and J ends were trimmed by 5 bases and 6 bases, with 11 bases remaining between them. Looked up from germline, CDR1 is LGHNT and CDR2 is FRNRAP. The CDR3 totals 12 residues. The DNA of the CDR3 is TGTGCTAGTGGTGCCCCGGAGTTCGAGCAGTACTTC. Translated, it gives CASGAPEFEQYF.

This sequence joins TRBV18 and TRBJ1-3, with a tentative D call TRBD1 (5 bases). The CDR3 runs 16 residues. Per germline, CDR1 KGHSH and CDR2 LQKENI. V lost 3 bases and J 0 bases, leaving 12 bases between the germline ends. CDR3 loop: CASSPGGASSGNTIYF. The CDR3 DNA reads TGTGCCAGCTCACCCGGCGGGGCGAGCTCTGGAAACACCATATATTTT. The variable domain in full, completed from reference TRBV18 and TRBJ1-3, reads NAGVMQNPRHLVRRRGQEARLRCSPMKGHSHVYWYRQLPEEGLKFMVYLQKENIIDESGMPKERFSAEFPKEGPSILRIQQVVRGDSAAYFCASSPGGASSGNTIYFGEGSWLTVV.

In this sample, this clonotype turned up a few times. The chain links TRBV14 to TRBJ1-1; D may be TRBD1 (5 bases). Germline CDR1 reads SGHDN; CDR2 reads FVKESK. V was cut by 1 base and J by 11 bases, with 8 bases left in between. This CDR3 spans 11 amino acids. The CDR3 nucleotides read TGTGCCAGCAGCCAAGGTAGGGGTGCTTTCTTT. Translating it yields CASSQGRGAFF.

There are many counts of this clonotype. The CDR3 nucleotides are TGTGCCAGCACCGGGGGGGGAGAGAGATACTTTGAAGCTTTCTTT. Encoded protein: CASTGGGERYFEAFF. V gene TRBV6-5 combines with J gene TRBJ1-1; possible D gene TRBD1, 5 bases. V lost 7 bases and J lost 7, with 22 bases in between. The CDR3 covers 15 residues. CDR1 is MNHEY, CDR2 SVGAGI, per germline.

The rearrangement uses TRBV5-1 and TRBJ2-3; D remains unclear. The ends were cut back, 0 bases at V and 4 bases at J, with 9 bases in the middle. CDR3 length: 14 amino acids. The germline V gene has CDR1 SGHRS and CDR2 YFSETQ. CDR3 coding DNA: TGCGCCAGCAGCTTGGCCGGCCGCCCAGATACGCAGTATTTT. It yields the protein CASSLAGRPDTQYF.

This clonotype was detected ten times or more. The CDR3 loop reads CAWSNNLGALETQYF. CDR3 DNA sequence: TGTGCCTGGAGTAACAACCTAGGCGCCCTAGAGACCCAGTACTTC. The chain is built from TRBV30 and TRBJ2-5; D call uncertain. Trimming took off 2 bases at V and 4 bases at J, with 17 bases between the two ends. Germline assignment: CDR1 GTSNPN and CDR2 SVGIG (reference sequence). CDR3 length equals 15 residues.

This clonotype showed up just once. The chain employs TRBV6-1 and TRBJ1-5; D gene ambiguous. Germline CDR1 reads MNHNS; CDR2 reads SASEGT. This CDR3 is built from 14 residues. Trimming shortened V by 6 bases and J by 1 base, and 10 bases separated the two germline ends. In nucleotides, the CDR3 is TGTGCCAGCAGCCAGGTGGAGAGCAATCAGCCCCAGCATTTT. Translating gives CASSQVESNQPQHF.

The chain employs TRBV28 and TRBJ1-1; 9 nucleotides line up with TRBD1. The junction had 11 bases not matched to a gene; V was cut back by 6 bases and J by 0 bases. The CDR3 is 17 amino acids. The V gene's germline CDR1 is MDHEN and CDR2 SYDVKM. The CDR3 coding sequence is TGTGCCAGCAGCCCCCCGGGACAGGGCACCATGAACACTGAAGCTTTCTTT. Translated: CASSPPGQGTMNTEAFF.

This clonotype was picked up many times. The J gene is TRBJ1-2, the V gene TRBV12-3 or TRBV12-4, with 8 bases lining up with TRBD1. There are 13 residues in the CDR3. V lost 3 bases and J lost 7; bases outside the gene matches: 4. The CDR3 loop is CASSFQGARGYTF. The DNA for the CDR3 is TGTGCCAGCAGTTTTCAGGGGGCGCGTGGCTACACCTTC.

At least ten counts were recorded for this clonotype. CDR3 sequence (DNA): TGTGCCAGCAGTGAAGCGCCCTCCTATGGCTACACCTTC. Its translation: CASSEAPSYGYTF. The chain joins TRBV6-1 to TRBJ1-2; unclear D gene. The CDR3 covers 13 residues. V was shortened by 0 bases and J by 4 bases, with 6 bases between the two germline ends. In germline, CDR1 is MNHNS, CDR2 SASEGT.